This TCR beta chain was recovered during a study of CD8+ T cells in alopecia areata. About the research overall: Affected scalp percentage determined the severity score of treated patients. Findings and caveats of the study: As there was one nonresponder, how baseline CD8+ expansion relates to response remains uncertain.

Noted treatment: oral pan-JAK inhibitor, 5-10 mg twice daily. Samples from alopecia areata patients were lesional scalp punch biopsies and peripheral blood. Following RNA extraction, reverse transcription yielded cDNA that acted as the sequencing template. The repertoire was sequenced with immunoSEQ multiplex PCR; TCRdb's copy has only in-frame clones and lacks some. The sample carries approximately 200,000 clones, 43% recorded once. Trimming cost V 5 bases and J 9 bases; bases outside gene matches: 15. The CDR3 has 16 amino acids. CDR1 is SGHTA, CDR2 FQGNSA, per germline. As for this clone: Its matching antigen is unknown.

The J gene is TRBJ2-2, the V gene TRBV7-2, with 7 bases fitting TRBD2. The source was CD4+ T cells sorted from blood, collected at approximately week 37, from a patient treated with tofacitinib. This TCR derives from a human donor with alopecia areata. CDR3: CASSPRASGLLRELFF. For the CDR3, the DNA is TGTGCCAGCAGCCCGAGGGCTAGCGGCCTTTTACGGGAGCTGTTTTTT.